This is a list of T cell receptor beta chains from one sample in a study of cytomegalovirus exposure and HLA in healthy donors. Generated by immunoSEQ multiplex PCR, the TCRdb table keeps only in-frame clones and is missing some. The profile covers 55,000 to 85,000 clones, with 86% appearing a single time and 2% taken by the ten largest. The sequenced material came from PBMCs. The receptors derive from a woman aged 25 to 39 in good health and CMV-seronegative. The CDR3 runs from the conserved cysteine through the conserved F or W. D genes are given only for firm matches. Size is omitted from some rows. Given values are once, few, many or a class for expanded clones.

V gene	CDR3 length	J gene	clone size	D gene	CDR3 protein	CDR3 DNA
TRBV28	14	TRBJ1-5	-	TRBD1	CASSSTGNNQPQHF	TGTGCCAGCAGTTCGACAGGGAATAATCAGCCCCAGCATTTT
TRBV5-1	14	TRBJ1-1	once	-	CASALGGGFTEAFF	TGCGCCAGCGCCCTCGGGGGAGGGTTCACTGAAGCTTTCTTT
TRBV7-2	15	TRBJ2-5	-	TRBD1	CASRTGGDRGLAQYF	TGTGCCAGCAGAACCGGTGGGGACAGGGGATTGGCCCAGTACTTC
TRBV30	13	TRBJ1-1	-	-	CAWSDIMNTEAFF	TGTGCCTGGAGTGACATTATGAACACTGAAGCTTTCTTT
TRBV6-5	13	TRBJ1-6	-	TRBD1	CASRPQGFSPLHF	TGTGCCAGCAGGCCACAGGGGTTCTCACCCCTCCACTTT
TRBV6-1	14	TRBJ2-7	-	-	CASKTTGTGYEQYF	TGTGCCAGCAAGACTACAGGGACGGGCTACGAGCAGTACTTC
TRBV7-9	13	TRBJ1-1	-	-	CASSIQSDTEAFF	TGTGCCAGCAGCATACAAAGCGACACTGAAGCTTTCTTT
TRBV7-9	17	TRBJ2-6	-	TRBD1	CASSLATGGGGANVLTF	TGTGCCAGCAGCTTAGCGACAGGGGGCGGTGGGGCCAACGTCCTGACTTTC
TRBV9	16	TRBJ2-5	-	TRBD2	CASSVEGGRGWETQYF	TGTGCCAGCAGCGTAGAGGGCGGGAGGGGTTGGGAGACCCAGTACTTC
TRBV18	17	TRBJ1-1	-	TRBD1	CASSPATGVRMNTEAFF	TGTGCCAGCTCACCAGCAACAGGGGTTAGGATGAACACTGAAGCTTTCTTT
TRBV6-6	15	TRBJ1-4	few	TRBD1	CASSPTGSEWEKLFF	TGTGCCAGCAGTCCGACAGGGAGTGAGTGGGAAAAACTGTTTTTT
TRBV9	15	TRBJ2-3	once	-	CASSPVTGRTDTQYF	TGTGCCAGCAGCCCTGTCACAGGGAGAACAGATACGCAGTATTTT
TRBV6-1	17	TRBJ1-5	-	-	CASSEIPGGVGNQPQHF	TGTGCCAGCAGTGAAATCCCCGGGGGGGTAGGCAATCAGCCCCAGCATTTT
TRBV7-2	14	TRBJ2-1	-	-	CASRLSRAGNEQFF	TGTGCCAGCAGATTGTCGAGGGCCGGAAATGAGCAGTTCTTC
TRBV6-5	15	TRBJ1-2	-	-	CASSLLSQSNYGYTF	TGTGCCAGCAGCCTCCTTTCCCAGTCTAACTATGGCTACACCTTC
TRBV10-2	16	TRBJ1-1	few	TRBD1	CASTPTGVVGTTEAFF	TGCGCCAGCACCCCGACAGGGGTGGTCGGGACGACTGAAGCTTTCTTT
TRBV7-3	15	TRBJ2-7	-	-	CASSLVPGASYEQYF	TGTGCCAGCAGCTTAGTCCCGGGAGCCAGCTACGAGCAGTACTTC
TRBV5-5	13	TRBJ2-1	few	-	CASSLNPTDEQFF	TGTGCCAGCAGCTTAAATCCTACAGATGAGCAGTTCTTC
TRBV27	13	TRBJ1-2	-	-	CASSLGQGNGYTF	TGTGCCAGCAGTTTAGGGCAGGGGAACGGCTACACCTTC
TRBV15	14	TRBJ1-1	-	TRBD1	CATSTAGGDTEAFF	TGTGCCACTTCTACCGCAGGGGGCGACACTGAAGCTTTCTTT
TRBV5-4	14	TRBJ2-1	once	TRBD2	CASSPGLAGDRQFF	TGTGCCAGCAGCCCGGGACTAGCGGGAGATAGGCAGTTCTTC
TRBV18	17	TRBJ2-1	-	TRBD2	CASSPPPSGGTYNEQFF	TGTGCCAGCTCACCACCCCCTAGCGGGGGAACCTACAATGAGCAGTTCTTC
TRBV25-1	15	TRBJ2-1	-	TRBD2	CASSEWLAGKGEQFF	TGTGCCAGCAGTGAGTGGTTAGCGGGAAAAGGGGAGCAGTTCTTC
TRBV2	15	TRBJ2-1	once	-	CASSAPGVSYNEQFF	TGTGCCAGCAGTGCCCCGGGGGTCTCCTACAATGAGCAGTTCTTC
TRBV19	18	TRBJ2-6	-	TRBD1	CASRSQGVSHSGANVLTF	TGTGCCAGTCGTTCGCAGGGGGTATCCCACTCTGGGGCCAACGTCCTGACTTTC
TRBV5-1	15	TRBJ2-4	-	TRBD1	CASSNTGGPKNIQYF	TGCGCCAGCAGCAACACAGGGGGCCCCAAAAACATTCAGTACTTC
TRBV7-9	12	TRBJ1-1	-	TRBD1	CASSHQGAQAFF	TGTGCCAGCAGTCATCAGGGGGCTCAAGCTTTCTTT
TRBV2	12	TRBJ2-5	-	TRBD1	CASSRGRETQYF	TGTGCCAGCAGTAGGGGGCGAGAGACCCAGTACTTC
TRBV7-8	14	TRBJ2-7	-	-	CASSNWAVRYEQYF	TGTGCCAGCAGCAACTGGGCAGTCAGGTACGAGCAGTACTTC
TRBV11-3	15	TRBJ1-2	-	TRBD1	CASSLGDRAVNGYTF	TGTGCCAGCAGCTTAGGGGACAGGGCGGTTAATGGCTACACCTTC
TRBV19	14	TRBJ2-5	once	-	CASITGQSQETQYF	TGTGCCAGTATCACCGGACAGAGCCAAGAGACCCAGTACTTC
TRBV27	15	TRBJ1-5	-	TRBD1	CASSSRQGRGQPQHF	TGTGCCAGCAGTTCCCGACAGGGAAGGGGGCAGCCCCAGCATTTT
TRBV14	18	TRBJ2-1	-	TRBD2	CASSQYLAGGSGYNEQFF	TGTGCCAGCAGCCAATACCTAGCGGGAGGGAGCGGCTACAATGAGCAGTTCTTC
TRBV19	15	TRBJ1-2	-	-	CASSFSLSGDYGYTF	TGTGCCAGTAGTTTCTCTCTGTCAGGGGACTATGGCTACACCTTC
TRBV10-3	14	TRBJ1-6	-	TRBD1	CAISLGQGNSPLHF	TGTGCCATCAGTTTGGGACAGGGCAATTCACCCCTCCACTTT
TRBV7-2	15	TRBJ1-1	-	-	CASSLALGEAAEAFF	TGTGCCAGCAGCTTAGCGCTTGGGGAAGCGGCTGAAGCTTTCTTT
TRBV15	15	TRBJ2-2	-	-	CATSRDFGVTGELFF	TGTGCCACCAGCAGAGATTTCGGAGTCACCGGGGAGCTGTTTTTT
TRBV6-5	15	TRBJ2-3	-	TRBD2	CASSYETSGADTQYF	TGTGCCAGCAGTTACGAGACTAGCGGGGCAGATACGCAGTATTTT
TRBV7-8	18	TRBJ2-6	once	-	CASSLSRTAVSGANVLTF	TGTGCCAGCAGCTTATCCCGGACAGCCGTCTCTGGGGCCAACGTCCTGACTTTC
TRBV4-3	18	TRBJ1-2	-	-	CASSQETVSTASNYGYTF	TGCGCCAGCAGCCAAGAAACGGTCTCGACAGCGTCTAACTATGGCTACACCTTC
TRBV19	14	TRBJ1-5	-	-	CASSIVGATEPQHF	TGTGCCAGTAGTATAGTAGGGGCAACGGAGCCCCAGCATTTT
TRBV11-3	16	TRBJ2-1	-	TRBD2	CASSHKAGVSYNEQFF	TGTGCCAGCAGCCACAAAGCGGGAGTCTCCTACAATGAGCAGTTCTTC
TRBV7-7	15	TRBJ2-5	-	TRBD1	CASSLGRGLGETQYF	TGTGCTAGCAGCTTAGGCAGGGGGCTTGGAGAGACCCAGTACTTC
TRBV18	14	TRBJ2-2	-	-	CASSPATNTGELFF	TGTGCCAGCTCACCAGCCACAAACACCGGGGAGCTGTTTTTT
TRBV5-5	12	TRBJ2-7	-	-	CASSLGSREQYF	TGTGCCAGCAGCTTGGGGAGTCGGGAGCAGTACTTC
TRBV7-3	13	TRBJ2-7	-	TRBD2	CASSLTSGYEQYF	TGTGCCAGCAGCTTGACTAGCGGCTACGAGCAGTACTTC
TRBV19	13	TRBJ2-3	-	-	CASSIFQGTAQYF	TGTGCCAGTAGTATATTCCAGGGAACGGCGCAGTATTTT
TRBV19	15	TRBJ2-7	-	TRBD1	CASSIQDRGRYEQYF	TGTGCCAGTAGTATCCAAGACAGGGGAAGGTACGAGCAGTACTTC
TRBV5-1	15	TRBJ2-7	-	-	CASSATGLSSDEQYF	TGCGCCAGCAGCGCGACGGGACTCTCTTCCGACGAGCAGTACTTC
TRBV5-5	14	TRBJ1-1	-	-	CASSLQGQDTEAFF	TGTGCCAGCAGCTTGCAGGGGCAAGACACTGAAGCTTTCTTT
TRBV2	13	TRBJ2-7	-	TRBD2	CARVGLAAYEQYF	TGTGCCAGGGTAGGGCTAGCGGCCTACGAGCAGTACTTC
TRBV28	13	TRBJ1-2	-	-	CASSFLQVYGYTF	TGTGCCAGCAGTTTCCTGCAGGTCTATGGCTACACCTTC
TRBV10-2	14	TRBJ2-7	-	-	CASSEGLTTYEQYF	TGCGCCAGCAGTGAAGGACTAACCACCTACGAGCAGTACTTC
TRBV7-9	15	TRBJ2-2	-	TRBD1	CASSSRQGHTGELFF	TGTGCCAGCAGCTCCCGACAGGGGCACACCGGGGAGCTGTTTTTT
TRBV10-1	13	TRBJ2-1	few	-	CASSESGADEQFF	TGCGCCAGCAGTGAGTCGGGAGCTGATGAGCAGTTCTTC
TRBV10-3	15	TRBJ2-5	-	-	CAITTGIQGQETQYF	TGTGCCATCACTACAGGGATACAAGGACAAGAGACCCAGTACTTC
TRBV2	13	TRBJ2-5	-	-	CAGKGQPQETQYF	TGTGCCGGAAAAGGACAGCCCCAAGAGACCCAGTACTTC
TRBV7-2	16	TRBJ2-1	-	TRBD2	CASSLGLAVKINEQFF	TGTGCCAGCAGCTTAGGGCTAGCGGTAAAGATCAATGAGCAGTTCTTC
TRBV5-4	16	TRBJ2-6	-	-	CASSSLAHSGANVLTF	TGTGCCAGCAGCTCCTTAGCACACTCTGGGGCCAACGTCCTGACTTTC